The 19 T cell receptor beta chains below come from one sample, sequenced in a study of blood T cell repertoires in COVID-19. Assay used: immunoSEQ multiplex PCR; TCRdb lists only in-frame clones, some missing. The sample yields about 180,000 clones, roughly nine tenths seen once. The sample comprised PBMCs or T cells enriched from blood (not recorded which). The receptor set was obtained from a woman aged 40-49 years with acute COVID-19.

The chain carries TRBV27 and TRBJ1-5, with unresolved D. Trimming removed 6 bases at V and 0 bases at J, with 15 bases between. CDR3 size: 16 residues. Germline V lookup: CDR1 MNHEY, CDR2 SMNVEV (reference sequence). The CDR3 spells CASSFGRGASNQPQHF. The CDR3 DNA reads as TGTGCCAGCAGCTTTGGCCGGGGAGCTAGCAATCAGCCCCAGCATTTT.

The chain is built from TRBV5-1 and TRBJ1-5; D is possibly TRBD1 (5 bases). Germline assignment: CDR1 SGHRS and CDR2 YFSETQ. The CDR3 is 13 residues long. With 2 bases removed from V and 5 bases from J, the gap between germline ends came to 8 bases. CDR3 DNA sequence: TGCGCCAGCAGCTTTGGAGGGGATCAGCCCCAGCATTTT. It encodes CASSFGGDQPQHF.

The rearrangement uses TRBV5-1 and TRBJ1-1; D ambiguous. V dropped 0 bases and J dropped 1 base, with 10 bases sitting between them. The CDR3 is made up of 15 amino acids. Germline loops: CDR1 SGHRS, CDR2 YFSETQ. The CDR3 DNA reads as TGCGCCAGCAGCTTGGGAGTACAGTGGAACACTGAAGCTTTCTTT. Its protein product is CASSLGVQWNTEAFF.

The J gene is TRBJ1-2, the V gene TRBV15; the match to TRBD1 covers 7 bases. Germline V gene lookup returns CDR1 LNHNV and CDR2 YYDKDF (reference sequence). The junction had 11 bases not matched to a gene; V was cut back by 0 bases and J by 4 bases. There are 17 residues in the CDR3. As DNA, the CDR3 is TGTGCCACCAGCAGAGAAAGTTATGAGACAGGGATCTATGGCTACACCTTC. It encodes CATSRESYETGIYGYTF.

This sequence joins TRBV7-2 and TRBJ2-7; TRBD2 aligns across 11 bases. CDR1 SGHTA and CDR2 FQGNSA come from the germline V gene. The CDR3 runs to 14 residues. The ends lost 5 bases at V and 6 bases at J; junction bases unmatched: 6. The CDR3, as DNA: TGTGCCAGCAGCCTTAGCGGGGGGGCGTTCGAGCAGTACTTC. Residues: CASSLSGGAFEQYF.

CDR3 protein: CASSQDLATGVNTEAFF. For the CDR3, the DNA is TGCGCCAGCAGCCAAGATTTGGCGACAGGAGTGAACACTGAAGCTTTCTTT. The chain has TRBV4-1 and TRBJ1-1, with a weak D call TRBD1 (6 bases). Germline V gene lookup returns CDR1 MGHRA and CDR2 YSYEKL. The CDR3 runs 17 residues. V dropped 0 bases and J dropped 0 bases, with 14 bases sitting between them.

In DNA, the CDR3 is TGTGCCAGCTCAGCGCCCGGACTTCAAGAGACCCAGTACTTC. Amino acids: CASSAPGLQETQYF. The chain employs TRBV18 and TRBJ2-5; a possible D gene is TRBD2 (5 bases). CDR1 and CDR2 (germline): KGHSH, LQKENI. Trimming stripped 5 bases from V and 2 bases from J, with 12 bases between. CDR3 size: 14 residues.

On this clone itself: The sample holds other DNA sequences that translate to the same CDR3. The V and J genes are TRBV6-5 and TRBJ1-4, with 7 bases that match TRBD1. This CDR3 spans 15 amino acids. The germline gives CDR1 MNHEY, CDR2 SVGAGI. V lost 0 bases, J lost 4 bases, and 2 bases stayed unmatched. CDR3 in DNA: TGTGCCAGCAGTTACTCGACAGGGAGTAATGAAAAACTGTTTTTT. Protein product: CASSYSTGSNEKLFF.

This chain uses TRBV6-4 with TRBJ2-1; 10 bases are shared with TRBD2. Trimming took 0 bases from V and 1 from J; bases not matched to a gene: 3. Per the germline V gene, CDR1 is MRHNA and CDR2 is SNTAGT. CDR3 length: 17 amino acids. The CDR3 sequence is CASSDSPSGGSYNEQFF. The CDR3 DNA follows: TGTGCCAGCAGTGACTCCCCTAGCGGGGGATCCTACAATGAGCAGTTCTTC.

This clone has a single count. The CDR3 DNA reads TGCGCCAGCAGGATGGGACAGGCAAGCTCTGGGGCCAACGTCCTGACTTTC. The encoded protein is CASRMGQASSGANVLTF. V usage is TRBV4-1 and J usage is TRBJ2-6; 8 bases match TRBD1. Unmatched junction bases numbered 7, after V lost 6 bases and J lost 0 bases. Germline V gene sequence: CDR1 MGHRA, CDR2 YSYEKL. The CDR3 runs 17 residues.

The chain's CDR3 is CASSYLTSGTSYNEQFF. The DNA for the CDR3 is TGTGCCAGCAGTTACTTAACTAGCGGGACTTCCTACAATGAGCAGTTCTTC. The V gene is TRBV6-2 or TRBV6-3, the J gene TRBJ2-1, with 10 positions matching TRBD2. Germline V CDR1 and CDR2: MNHEY, SVGEGT. This CDR3 is 17 amino acids long. V was pared by 1 base and J by 1 base, with 4 bases of the junction left unmatched.

V and J are TRBV2 and TRBJ2-1; 11 bases are shared with TRBD2. The length of the CDR3 is 17 residues. V trimming: 6 bases; J trimming: 0 bases; junction bases outside the gene matches: 7. Germline V CDR1 and CDR2: SNHLY, FYNNEI. This CDR3 is CASRPPSGGTSYNEQFF. The DNA for the CDR3 is TGTGCCAGCAGGCCTCCTAGCGGGGGGACCTCCTACAATGAGCAGTTCTTC.

The chain employs TRBV6-4 and TRBJ1-6, with a weak D call TRBD1 (6 bases). The germline V gene has CDR1 MRHNA and CDR2 SNTAGT. This CDR3 region has 16 residues. Trimming removed 4 bases from V and 2 bases from J, with 12 bases in between. CDR3 region: CASSGRGTTYNSPLHF. CDR3 sequence (DNA): TGTGCCAGCAGTGGGCGGGGGACAACCTATAATTCACCCCTCCACTTT.

The chain joins TRBV29-1 to TRBJ2-5, with a weak D call TRBD1 (6 bases). Germline V gene data show CDR1 as SQVTM and CDR2 as ANQGSEA. This CDR3 region has 11 residues. V dropped 5 bases and J dropped 6 bases, with 10 bases sitting between them. CDR3 sequence reads: CSVTQGKTQYF. The DNA of the CDR3 is TGCAGCGTTACTCAGGGGAAGACCCAGTACTTC.

This clone was counted at least ten times. The chain uses TRBV5-4 and TRBJ2-5, with TRBD2 matching 10 bases. This CDR3 has 17 residues. Germline V gives CDR1 SGHNT, CDR2 YYREEE (reference sequence). With V trimmed by 4 bases and J by 3 bases, 12 bases remained unmatched. The CDR3 bases are TGTGCCAGCAGCCCGAAGGTAGCGGGGGGACCAAAAGAGACCCAGTACTTC. This gives the protein CASSPKVAGGPKETQYF.

V usage is TRBV7-2 and J usage is TRBJ2-3, with TRBD1 matching over 10 bases. The CDR3 covers 16 residues. Germline V gene lookup returns CDR1 SGHTA and CDR2 FQGNSA. V shed 1 base, J shed 2 bases, and the junction held 3 bases outside the gene matches. Here the CDR3 DNA reads TGTGCCAGCAGCTTAGGGACAGGGGGTAACACAGATACGCAGTATTTT. Residues: CASSLGTGGNTDTQYF.

The CDR3 loop is CASSLVDRGNTEAFF. DNA of the CDR3: TGCGCCAGCAGCTTGGTAGACAGAGGGAACACTGAAGCTTTCTTT. J is TRBJ1-1 and V is TRBV5-1, with D perhaps matching TRBD1 (5 bases). CDR3 size: 15 residues. Germline V gives CDR1 SGHRS, CDR2 YFSETQ. V was trimmed by 0 bases and J by 1 base, leaving 10 bases between them.

The CDR3 DNA follows: TGTGCCAGCAGCTTCAGGGACTCTAGAAATGAGCAGTTCTTC. Translating gives CASSFRDSRNEQFF. The chain carries TRBV11-2 and TRBJ2-1, with D possibly TRBD2 on 6 matching bases. The V end was cut by 3 bases, the J end by 7 bases, with 13 bases between. The CDR3 length is 14 residues. Germline V CDR1 and CDR2: SGHAT, FQNNGV.

This clone has a single count. This chain joins TRBV5-1 and TRBJ2-5; D is possibly TRBD2 (6 bases). Trimming removed 4 bases at V and 1 base at J, with 11 bases between. Germline values: CDR1 SGHRS, CDR2 YFSETQ. The CDR3 contains 14 residues. CDR3 residues: CASSIQTSQETQYF. The CDR3 DNA follows: TGCGCCAGCAGCATACAGACTAGCCAAGAGACCCAGTACTTC. Full variable domain (outside the CDR3, taken from reference TRBV5-1 and TRBJ2-5): KAGVTQTPRYLIKTRGQQVTLSCSPISGHRSVSWYQQTPGQGLQFLFEYFSETQRNKGNFPGRFSGRQFSNSRSEMNVSTLELGDSALYLCASSIQTSQETQYFGPGTRLLVL.